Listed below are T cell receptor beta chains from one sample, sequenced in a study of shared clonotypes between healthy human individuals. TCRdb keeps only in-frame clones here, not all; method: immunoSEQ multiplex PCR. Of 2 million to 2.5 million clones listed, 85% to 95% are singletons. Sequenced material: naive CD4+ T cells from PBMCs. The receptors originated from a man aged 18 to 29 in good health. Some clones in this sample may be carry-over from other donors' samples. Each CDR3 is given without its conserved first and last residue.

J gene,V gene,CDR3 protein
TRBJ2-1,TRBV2,ASRDGNYGGEQF
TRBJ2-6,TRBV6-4,ASSGQGASGANVLT
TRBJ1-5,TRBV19,ASSIIRAHGYSNQPQH
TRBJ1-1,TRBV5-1,ASRGVGELGAF
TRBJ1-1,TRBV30,AWSSGVTEAF
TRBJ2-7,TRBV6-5,ASSSPQGYEQY
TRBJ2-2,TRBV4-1,ASSQLIDTGELF
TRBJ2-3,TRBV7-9,ASSLMENSDTQY
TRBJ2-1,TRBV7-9,ASSRGLAELRGSYNEQF
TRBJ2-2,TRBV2,ASRKSTGSGELF
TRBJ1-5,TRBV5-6,ASSLTGEKGNQPQH
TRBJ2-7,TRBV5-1,ASSFAGEGYEQY
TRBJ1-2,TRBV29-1,SAPGAGIGYT
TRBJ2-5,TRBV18,ASSPRRHQETQY
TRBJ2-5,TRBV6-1,ASTARGQGETQY
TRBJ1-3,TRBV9,ASSLSLGNTIY
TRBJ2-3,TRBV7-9,ASSFGDTQY
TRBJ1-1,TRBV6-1,ASSQTGAMNTEAF
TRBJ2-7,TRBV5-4,ASSLNGRGYEQY
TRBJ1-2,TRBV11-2,ASSHPPGGMGYT
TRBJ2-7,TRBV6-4,ASSDPSGTLEQY
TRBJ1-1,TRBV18,ASSPGGQGVIEAF
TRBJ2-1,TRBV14,ASSQGVAKQF
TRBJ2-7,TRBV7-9,ASSFVTYEQY
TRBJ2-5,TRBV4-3,ASSQDLGPRQETQY
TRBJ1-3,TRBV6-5,ASSYSPFGNTIY
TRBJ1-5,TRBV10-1,ASSGEHYSNQPQH
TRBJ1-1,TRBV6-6,ASSYEERGWTEAF
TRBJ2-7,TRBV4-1,ASSQDLGDSYEQY
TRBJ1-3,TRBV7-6,ASSLYGAGNTIY
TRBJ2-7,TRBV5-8,ASRVGTGASYEQY
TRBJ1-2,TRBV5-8,ASSLVRQNYGYT
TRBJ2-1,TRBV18,ASSAPGLAGGSEQF
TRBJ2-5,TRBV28,ASSSGRGEETQY
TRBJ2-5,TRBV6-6,ASSPGQGIETQY
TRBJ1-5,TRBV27,ASGQSPNDQPQH
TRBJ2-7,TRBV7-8,ASSVASGSNYEQY
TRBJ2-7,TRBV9,ASSLLSTAYYEQY
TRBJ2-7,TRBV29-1,SVFLPRGASYEQY
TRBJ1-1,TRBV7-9,ASSLAWRAPNTEAF
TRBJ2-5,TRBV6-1,ASSETGYIGAQY
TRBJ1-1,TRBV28,ASSSGNTEAF
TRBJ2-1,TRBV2,ASSEVTSYNEQF
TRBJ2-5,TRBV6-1,ASSLTGQGANAQY
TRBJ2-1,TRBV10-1,ASSESSGYSNEQF
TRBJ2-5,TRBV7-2,ASSLMGTQY
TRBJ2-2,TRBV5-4,ASSLALADAGELF
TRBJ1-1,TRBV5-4,ASSLGQANTEAF
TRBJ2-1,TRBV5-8,ASSPTGSHNEQF
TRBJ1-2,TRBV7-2,ASSLGHYGYT